This TCR beta chain emerged from a study of technical replicates of blood from several donors. The ends were cut back, 0 bases at V and 2 bases at J, with 12 bases in the middle. Germline assignment: CDR1 SGDLS and CDR2 YYNGEE. The CDR3 has 16 amino acids. Here immunoSEQ multiplex PCR was the method, and the copy in TCRdb shows in-frame clones only, minus some. The sample has 75,000 to 90,000 clones, 85% to 95% seen once; the top ten hold more than 0.3%. The sample taken for sequencing was T cells isolated from PBMCs. This receptor was taken from a human donor in good health. The chain links TRBV9 to TRBJ2-1; D might be TRBD2 (6 bases). The chain's CDR3 is CASSVGYSGTYNEQFF. The DNA of the CDR3 is TGTGCCAGCAGCGTAGGATATAGCGGAACCTACAATGAGCAGTTCTTC.